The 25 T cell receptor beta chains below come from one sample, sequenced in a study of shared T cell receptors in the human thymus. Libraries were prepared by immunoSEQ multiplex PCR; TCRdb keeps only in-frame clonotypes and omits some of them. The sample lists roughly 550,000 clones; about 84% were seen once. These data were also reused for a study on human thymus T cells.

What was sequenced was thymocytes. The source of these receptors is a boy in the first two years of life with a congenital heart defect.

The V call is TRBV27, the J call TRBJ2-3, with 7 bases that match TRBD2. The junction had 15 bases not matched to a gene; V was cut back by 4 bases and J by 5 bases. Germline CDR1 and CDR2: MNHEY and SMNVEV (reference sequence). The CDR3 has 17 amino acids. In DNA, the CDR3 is TGTGCCAGCAGTTCCCCCCCCCGGACTAGGAACAGAGATACGCAGTATTTT. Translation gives CASSSPPRTRNRDTQYF.

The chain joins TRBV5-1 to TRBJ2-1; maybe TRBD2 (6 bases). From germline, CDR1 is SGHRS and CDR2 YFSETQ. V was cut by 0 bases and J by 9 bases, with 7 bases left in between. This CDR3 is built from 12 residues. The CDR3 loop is CASSLEAGEQFF. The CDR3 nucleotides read TGCGCCAGCAGCTTGGAAGCGGGTGAGCAGTTCTTC.

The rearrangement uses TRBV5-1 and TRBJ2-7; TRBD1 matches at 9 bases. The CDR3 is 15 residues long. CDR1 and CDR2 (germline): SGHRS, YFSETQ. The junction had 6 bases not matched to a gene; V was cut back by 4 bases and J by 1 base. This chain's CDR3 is CASSAGDRGSYEQYF. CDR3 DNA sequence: TGCGCCAGCAGCGCTGGCGACAGGGGGTCCTACGAGCAGTACTTC.

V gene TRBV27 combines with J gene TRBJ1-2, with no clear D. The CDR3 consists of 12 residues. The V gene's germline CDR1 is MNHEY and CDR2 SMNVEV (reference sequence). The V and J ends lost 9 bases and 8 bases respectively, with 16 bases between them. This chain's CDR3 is CASWTDLLGYTF. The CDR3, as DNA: TGTGCCAGTTGGACGGACTTATTGGGCTACACCTTC.

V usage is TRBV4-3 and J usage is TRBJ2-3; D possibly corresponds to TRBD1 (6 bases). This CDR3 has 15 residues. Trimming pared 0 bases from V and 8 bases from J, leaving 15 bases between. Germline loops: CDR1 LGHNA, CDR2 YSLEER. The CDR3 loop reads CASSQEKGHGATQYF. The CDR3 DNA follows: TGCGCCAGCAGCCAAGAGAAGGGACATGGGGCTACGCAGTATTTT.

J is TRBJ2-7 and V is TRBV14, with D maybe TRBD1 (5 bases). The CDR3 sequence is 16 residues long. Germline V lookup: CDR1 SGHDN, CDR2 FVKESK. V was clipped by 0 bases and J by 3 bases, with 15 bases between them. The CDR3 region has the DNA TGTGCCAGCAGCCAAGATCGACCAGGGCTAGGCTACGAGCAGTACTTC. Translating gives CASSQDRPGLGYEQYF.

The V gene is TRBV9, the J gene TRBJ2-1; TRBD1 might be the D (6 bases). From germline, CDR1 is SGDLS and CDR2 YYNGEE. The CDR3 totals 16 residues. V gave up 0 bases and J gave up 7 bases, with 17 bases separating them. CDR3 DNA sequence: TGTGCCAGCAGCGTAGGGCTGAGACAGGTTTCGAATGAGCAGTTCTTC. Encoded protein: CASSVGLRQVSNEQFF.

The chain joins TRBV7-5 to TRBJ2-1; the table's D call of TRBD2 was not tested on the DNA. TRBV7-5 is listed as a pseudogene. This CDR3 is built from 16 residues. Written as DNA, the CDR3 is TGTGTCAGAAGGAGGAGCGGGAGAGGGATTTACAATGAGCAGTTCTTC. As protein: CVRRRSGRGIYNEQFF.

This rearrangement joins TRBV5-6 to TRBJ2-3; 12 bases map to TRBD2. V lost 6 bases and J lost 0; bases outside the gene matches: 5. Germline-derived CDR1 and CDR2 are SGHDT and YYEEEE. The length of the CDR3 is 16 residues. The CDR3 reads CASKTSGRSSTDTQYF. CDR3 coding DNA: TGTGCCAGCAAGACTAGCGGGAGATCAAGCACAGATACGCAGTATTTT.

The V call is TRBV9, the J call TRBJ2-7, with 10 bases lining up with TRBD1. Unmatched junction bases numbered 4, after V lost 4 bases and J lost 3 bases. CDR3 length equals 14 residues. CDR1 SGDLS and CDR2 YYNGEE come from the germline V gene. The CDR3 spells CASSSGDRGYEQYF. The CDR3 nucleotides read TGTGCCAGCAGCTCCGGGGACAGGGGCTACGAGCAGTACTTC.

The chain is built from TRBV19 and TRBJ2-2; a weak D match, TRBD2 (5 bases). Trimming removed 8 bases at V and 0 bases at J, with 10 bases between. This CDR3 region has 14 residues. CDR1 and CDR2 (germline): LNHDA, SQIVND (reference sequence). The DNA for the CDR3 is TGTGCCAGTGGGGAGATTCCGAACACCGGGGAGCTGTTTTTT. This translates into CASGEIPNTGELFF. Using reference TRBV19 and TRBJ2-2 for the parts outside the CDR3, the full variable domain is DGGITQSPKYLFRKEGQNVTLSCEQNLNHDAMYWYRQDPGQGLRLIYYSQIVNDFQKGDIAEGYSVSREKKESFPLTVTSAQKNPTAFYLCASGEIPNTGELFFGEGSRLTVL.

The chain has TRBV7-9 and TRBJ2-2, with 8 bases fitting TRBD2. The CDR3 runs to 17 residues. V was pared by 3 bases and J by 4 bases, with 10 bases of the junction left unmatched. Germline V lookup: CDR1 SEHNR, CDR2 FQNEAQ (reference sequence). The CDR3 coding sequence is TGTGCCAGCAGCTTCCCCAGAGCGGGAGTTTCCACCGGGGAGCTGTTTTTT. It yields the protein CASSFPRAGVSTGELFF.

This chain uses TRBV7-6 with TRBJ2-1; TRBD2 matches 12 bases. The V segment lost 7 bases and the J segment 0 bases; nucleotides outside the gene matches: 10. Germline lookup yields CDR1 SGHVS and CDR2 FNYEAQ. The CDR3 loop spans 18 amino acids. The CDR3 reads CASNELAGGLSSYNEQFF. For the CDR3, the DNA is TGTGCCAGCAACGAACTAGCGGGAGGTCTCAGCTCCTACAATGAGCAGTTCTTC.

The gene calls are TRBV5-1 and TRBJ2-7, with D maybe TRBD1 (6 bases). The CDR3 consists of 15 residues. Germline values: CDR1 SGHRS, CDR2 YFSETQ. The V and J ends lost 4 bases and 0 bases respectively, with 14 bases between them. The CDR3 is CASSPGHPSSYEQYF. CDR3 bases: TGCGCCAGCAGCCCGGGACACCCGAGCTCCTACGAGCAGTACTTC. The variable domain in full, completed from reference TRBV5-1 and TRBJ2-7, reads KAGVTQTPRYLIKTRGQQVTLSCSPISGHRSVSWYQQTPGQGLQFLFEYFSETQRNKGNFPGRFSGRQFSNSRSEMNVSTLELGDSALYLCASSPGHPSSYEQYFGPGTRLTVT.

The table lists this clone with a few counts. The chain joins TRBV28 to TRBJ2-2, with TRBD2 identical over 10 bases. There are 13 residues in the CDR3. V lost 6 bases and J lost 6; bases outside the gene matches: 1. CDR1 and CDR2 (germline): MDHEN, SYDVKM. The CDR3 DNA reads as TGTGCCAGCAGAGGACTAGCGGCCGGGGAGCTGTTTTTT. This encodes CASRGLAAGELFF.

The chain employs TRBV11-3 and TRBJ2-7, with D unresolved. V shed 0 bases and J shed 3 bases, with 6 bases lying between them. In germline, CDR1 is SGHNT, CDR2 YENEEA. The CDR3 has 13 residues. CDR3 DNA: TGTGCCAGCAGCTTAGATTCCGGCTACGAGCAGTACTTC. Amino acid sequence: CASSLDSGYEQYF.

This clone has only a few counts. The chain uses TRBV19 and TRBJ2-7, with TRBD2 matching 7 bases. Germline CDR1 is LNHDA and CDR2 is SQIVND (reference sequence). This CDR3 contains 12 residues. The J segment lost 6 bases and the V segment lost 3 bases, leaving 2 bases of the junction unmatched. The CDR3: CASSMGGIEQYF. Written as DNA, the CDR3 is TGTGCCAGTAGTATGGGAGGGATCGAGCAGTACTTC.

CDR3 nucleotide sequence: TGTGCCAGCCTACCGCTAGCGGGCCTAAGGGCGTACGAGCAGTACTTC. Amino acids: CASLPLAGLRAYEQYF. V gene TRBV7-2 combines with J gene TRBJ2-7; TRBD2 matches at 8 bases. This CDR3 spans 16 amino acids. The V segment lost 8 bases and the J segment 4 bases; nucleotides outside the gene matches: 16. The germline V gene encodes CDR1 SGHTA and CDR2 FQGNSA.

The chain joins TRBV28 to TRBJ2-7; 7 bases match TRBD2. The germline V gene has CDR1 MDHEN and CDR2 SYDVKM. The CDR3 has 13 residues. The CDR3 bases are TGTGCCAGCACCAGTTCGAAAGGACCGCGGGAGCTGGTC. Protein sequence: CASTSSKGPRELV.

The CDR3 DNA reads TGTGCCAGCAGGAAGGACAGGGGGAATCAGCCCCAGCATTTT. Amino acids: CASRKDRGNQPQHF. The chain links TRBV27 to TRBJ1-5; 10 positions match TRBD1. Per the germline V gene, CDR1 is MNHEY and CDR2 is SMNVEV (reference sequence). Trimming removed 6 bases from V and 4 bases from J; junction bases left unmatched: 3. The CDR3 length is 14 residues.

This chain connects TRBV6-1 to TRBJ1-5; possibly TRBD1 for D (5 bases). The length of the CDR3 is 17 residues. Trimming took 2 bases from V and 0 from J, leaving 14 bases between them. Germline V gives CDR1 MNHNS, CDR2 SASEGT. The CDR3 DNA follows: TGTGCCAGCAGTGAAATTGGACAACTCGGTAGCAATCAGCCCCAGCATTTT. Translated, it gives CASSEIGQLGSNQPQHF.

The CDR3 protein is CASSQGIREGQYEQFF. CDR3 nucleotide sequence: TGCGCCAGCAGCCAAGGTATCCGGGAGGGCCAATATGAGCAGTTCTTC. The chain combines TRBV4-1 with TRBJ2-1, with 8 bases lining up with TRBD2. With 1 base clipped from V and 8 bases from J, the junction kept 10 bases outside the gene matches. The germline V gene encodes CDR1 MGHRA and CDR2 YSYEKL. This CDR3 is 16 amino acids long.

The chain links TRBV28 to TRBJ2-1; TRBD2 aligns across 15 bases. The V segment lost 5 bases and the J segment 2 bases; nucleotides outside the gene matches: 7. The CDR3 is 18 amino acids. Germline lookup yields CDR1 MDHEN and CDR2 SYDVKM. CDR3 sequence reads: CASSTGLAGGPAYNEQFF. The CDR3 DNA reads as TGTGCCAGCAGTACAGGACTAGCGGGAGGGCCCGCCTACAATGAGCAGTTCTTC.

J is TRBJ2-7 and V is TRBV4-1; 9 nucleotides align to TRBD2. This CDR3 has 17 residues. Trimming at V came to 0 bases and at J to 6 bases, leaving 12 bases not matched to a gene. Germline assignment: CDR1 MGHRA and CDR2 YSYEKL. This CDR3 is CASSQDGPSGNKGEQYF. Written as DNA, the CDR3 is TGCGCCAGCAGCCAAGATGGGCCTAGCGGGAATAAAGGCGAGCAGTACTTC.

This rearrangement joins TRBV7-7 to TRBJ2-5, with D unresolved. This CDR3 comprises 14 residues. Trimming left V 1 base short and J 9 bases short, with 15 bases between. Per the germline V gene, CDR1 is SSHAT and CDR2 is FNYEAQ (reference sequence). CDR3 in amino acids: CASSLVGDGCAQYF. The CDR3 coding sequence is TGTGCCAGCAGCTTAGTGGGCGACGGTTGCGCCCAGTACTTC.